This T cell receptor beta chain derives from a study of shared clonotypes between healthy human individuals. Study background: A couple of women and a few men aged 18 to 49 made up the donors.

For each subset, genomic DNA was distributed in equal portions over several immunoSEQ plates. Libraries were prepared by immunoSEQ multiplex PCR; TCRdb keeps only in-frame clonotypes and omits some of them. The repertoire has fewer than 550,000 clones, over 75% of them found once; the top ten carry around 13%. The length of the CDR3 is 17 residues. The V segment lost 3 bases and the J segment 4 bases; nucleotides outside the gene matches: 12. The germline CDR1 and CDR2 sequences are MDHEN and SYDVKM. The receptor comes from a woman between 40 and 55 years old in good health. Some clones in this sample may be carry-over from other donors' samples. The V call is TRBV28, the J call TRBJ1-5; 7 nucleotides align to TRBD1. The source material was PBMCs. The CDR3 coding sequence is TGTGCCAGCAGTTTGGGGGGGCTGAGGGGGCTTAATCAGCCCCAGCATTTT. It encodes CASSLGGLRGLNQPQHF.